The table lists the clone carrying this T cell receptor beta chain with a few counts. Its target is not known. The data originate from a study of T cells in Graves' hyperthyroidism and ophthalmopathy. Overall study findings and caveats: Most expanded thyroid clonotypes above 0.001 also appeared in blood.

The CDR3 has 13 residues. The germline V and J ends were trimmed by 4 bases and 5 bases, with 12 bases remaining between them. The germline V gene has CDR1 MNHEY and CDR2 SMNVEV (reference sequence). Exclusion followed for patients with uncontrolled infection, other autoimmune disease, pregnancy or lactation. The PBMCs were taken from approximately 9.7 ml of fresh peripheral blood. There were TCR beta CDR3 regions amplified from RNA transcripts. The HTBI primer set drove a first-round RT-PCR of the TCR CDR3. TCRdb passed the multiplex PCR reads through MiXCR, listing each CDR3 protein once. Among fewer than 650,000 distinct CDR3 sequences listed, about 15% were seen once.

The V gene is TRBV27, the J gene TRBJ2-7; D is uncertain. Material: blood. The origin of this receptor is a woman aged 40 to 55 with Graves' ophthalmopathy. CDR3 DNA: TGTGCCAGCAGTTCTAGTAGTTTGCACGAGCAGTACTTC. Amino acids: CASSSSSLHEQYF.